This TCR beta chain was observed in a study of blood T cell repertoires in COVID-19. Study-wide context: COVID-19 samples from acute and convalescent phases originated in the United States, Italy and Spain.

TCRdb's table, derived via immunoSEQ multiplex PCR, lists solely in-frame clones and lacks some. This table has approximately 15,000 clones, 65% to 85% appearing once. V lost 0 bases to trimming and J lost 6 bases, with 6 bases between them. Germline V gene data show CDR1 as MNHNS and CDR2 as SASEGT. This CDR3 has 12 amino acids. The sequencing input was peripheral blood. The J gene is TRBJ2-7, the V gene TRBV6-1, with D possibly matching TRBD2 (5 bases). This receptor was obtained from a human donor in a cohort sampled during active COVID-19. The chain's CDR3 is CASSEAGVEQYF. The CDR3 coding sequence is TGTGCCAGCAGTGAAGCGGGAGTCGAGCAGTACTTC.